This TCR beta chain was obtained from a study of blood T cell repertoires in COVID-19. Study information: The United States, Italy and Spain supplied acute and convalescent COVID-19 samples.

Trimming took 5 bases from V and 3 from J; bases not matched to a gene: 6. This CDR3 has 14 residues. CDR1 is MNHEY and CDR2 is SVGAGI in the germline V gene. Enrolled during active infection, Seattle patients were then followed longitudinally. Some clones are missing from TCRdb's copy, which holds only in-frame ones; the method was immunoSEQ multiplex PCR. This sample carries fewer than 200,000 clones, under 95% of them seen once, and the ten largest clones take roughly 5%. This clone was recorded only once. Material: peripheral blood. The rearrangement uses TRBV6-5 and TRBJ2-7, with 8 bases identical to TRBD1. The TCR originated in a man younger than 35 with COVID-19, enrolled during active disease. The CDR3 spells CASSPGQDRYEQYF. Written as DNA, the CDR3 is TGTGCCAGCAGTCCGGGACAGGACCGCTACGAGCAGTACTTC.